The 31 T cell receptor beta chains presented below share a single source sample, sequenced in a study of T cell responses to AZD1222 COVID-19 vaccine. The repertoire was sequenced with immunoSEQ multiplex PCR; TCRdb's copy has only in-frame clones and lacks some. The table records about 130,000 clones, more than 80% of them present only once. Sequenced material: peripheral blood, taken on day 0 of AZD1222 vaccination. Every receptor here comes from an adult in good health.

The chain uses TRBV6-5 and TRBJ2-3; D gene uncertain. The CDR3 covers 15 residues. The V gene's germline CDR1 is MNHEY and CDR2 SVGAGI. V was cut by 0 bases and J by 4 bases, with 11 bases left in between. The chain's CDR3 is CASSYSGSAADTQYF. CDR3 DNA: TGTGCCAGCAGTTACTCGGGAAGCGCCGCAGATACGCAGTATTTT.

The chain couples TRBV5-6 to TRBJ1-4; maybe TRBD1 (6 bases). This CDR3 has 15 residues. Germline V lookup: CDR1 SGHDT, CDR2 YYEEEE. Deletions cut 3 bases from V and 7 bases from J, with 16 bases between. Here the CDR3 DNA reads TGTGCCAGCAGCTACGCTGGGGGGGGCAGTGAAAAACTGTTTTTT. Translation: CASSYAGGGSEKLFF.

The chain links TRBV5-6 to TRBJ1-2; a possible D gene is TRBD1 (5 bases). V was shortened by 4 bases and J by 4 bases, with 17 bases between the two germline ends. Germline V CDR1 and CDR2: SGHDT, YYEEEE. There are 15 residues in the CDR3. The CDR3 coding sequence is TGTGCCAGCAGCCGGGACTCAAGGGTCCGCTATGGCTACACCTTC. Protein sequence: CASSRDSRVRYGYTF.

J is TRBJ1-1 and V is TRBV19; D gene unclear. The CDR3 runs 11 residues. V was clipped by 10 bases and J by 6 bases, with 12 bases between them. The germline CDR1 and CDR2 sequences are LNHDA and SQIVND (reference sequence). The CDR3 spells CATRGGPEAFF. The DNA of the CDR3 is TGTGCCACCCGAGGAGGGCCTGAAGCTTTCTTT. The whole variable domain, filled in from reference TRBV19 and TRBJ1-1, reads DGGITQSPKYLFRKEGQNVTLSCEQNLNHDAMYWYRQDPGQGLRLIYYSQIVNDFQKGDIAEGYSVSREKKESFPLTVTSAQKNPTAFYLCATRGGPEAFFGQGTRLTVV.

This clone came up a few times. J is TRBJ1-4 and V is TRBV5-6, with 11 positions matching TRBD1. From germline, CDR1 is SGHDT and CDR2 YYEEEE. The CDR3 totals 15 residues. Trimming removed 2 bases from V and 7 bases from J; junction bases left unmatched: 4. CDR3 amino acids: CASSLTGQGVEKLFF. As DNA, the CDR3 is TGTGCCAGCAGCTTAACGGGACAGGGGGTTGAAAAACTGTTTTTT.

The chain combines TRBV7-2 with TRBJ1-2, with D tentatively TRBD1 (6 bases). Per germline, CDR1 SGHTA and CDR2 FQGNSA. The CDR3 covers 15 residues. Trimming cost V 3 bases and J 1 base, with 12 bases left between them. The CDR3, as DNA: TGTGCCAGCAGCTTGCACAGGGAGGGTAACTATGGCTACACCTTC. It is translated as CASSLHREGNYGYTF.

J is TRBJ2-1 and V is TRBV5-6; 9 bases fit TRBD2. V gave up 0 bases and J gave up 4 bases; unmatched junction bases: 5. This CDR3 spans 16 amino acids. Germline V gives CDR1 SGHDT, CDR2 YYEEEE. CDR3: CASSLGLAGRYNEQFF. The CDR3 DNA sequence: TGTGCCAGCAGCTTGGGTCTAGCGGGGAGGTACAATGAGCAGTTCTTC.

This chain joins TRBV12-3 or TRBV12-4 and TRBJ2-7; D remains ambiguous. The length of the CDR3 is 12 residues. Between the trimmed V and J ends, which lost 8 bases and 6 bases, there was a span of 14 bases. The CDR3 DNA is TGTGCCAGCGAGAGTCCTCGCGGCGAGCAGTACTTC. Translated, it gives CASESPRGEQYF.

This chain links TRBV7-8 with TRBJ2-7, with 7 nucleotides matching TRBD1. This CDR3 contains 15 residues. From germline, CDR1 is SGHVS and CDR2 FQNEAQ. Losses at the gene ends were 5 bases for V and 1 base for J; bases not matched to a gene: 8. CDR3 amino acids: CASSPYGTASYEQYF. In DNA, the CDR3 is TGTGCCAGCAGCCCGTACGGGACAGCTTCCTACGAGCAGTACTTC.

CDR3 nucleotides: TGTGCCAGCAGTGTGGGGGGGACTGAAGCTTTCTTT. Translating gives CASSVGGTEAFF. The chain has TRBV2 and TRBJ1-1; tentatively, D is TRBD1 (5 bases). The germline V and J ends were trimmed by 4 bases and 5 bases, with 8 bases remaining between them. This CDR3 contains 12 residues. Germline V gene lookup returns CDR1 SNHLY and CDR2 FYNNEI.

The chain recombines TRBV19 with TRBJ1-1, with D possibly TRBD1 on 5 matching bases. The length of the CDR3 is 14 residues. V shed 6 bases and J shed 3 bases, with 14 bases lying between them. Looked up from germline, CDR1 is LNHDA and CDR2 is SQIVND (reference sequence). The CDR3 DNA is TGTGCCAGTAGACTCAGGGCGGCCGACACTGAAGCTTTCTTT. The encoded protein is CASRLRAADTEAFF.

The chain is built from TRBV18 and TRBJ1-6; D gene unclear. CDR3 size: 18 residues. The germline gives CDR1 KGHSH, CDR2 LQKENI. V lost 1 base, J lost 10 bases, and 23 bases lay in between. CDR3 DNA sequence: TGTGCCAGCTCACCACTTGGCGCGAAGCAGAGGGCAGGCTCACCCCTCCACTTT. This translates into CASSPLGAKQRAGSPLHF.

This chain joins TRBV18 and TRBJ1-4; D is ambiguous. The CDR3 consists of 14 residues. The ends were cut back, 3 bases at V and 5 bases at J, with 10 bases in the middle. Looked up from germline, CDR1 is KGHSH and CDR2 is LQKENI. CDR3 amino acids: CASSPVQKNEKLFF. CDR3 sequence (DNA): TGTGCCAGCTCACCCGTGCAGAAGAATGAAAAACTGTTTTTT.

This chain connects TRBV12-5 to TRBJ2-7, with D hard to call. V lost 4 bases, J lost 4 bases, and 8 bases lay in between. Germline V gives CDR1 LGHNT, CDR2 FRNRAP. CDR3 length: 12 amino acids. The CDR3 DNA is TGTGCTAGTGGTTCGTGGGCGTACGAGCAGTACTTC. Translated, it gives CASGSWAYEQYF.

V gene TRBV27 combines with J gene TRBJ2-7, with a possible D match to TRBD1 (5 bases). This CDR3 contains 13 residues. CDR1 is MNHEY and CDR2 is SMNVEV in the germline V gene (reference sequence). With 3 bases removed from V and 3 bases from J, the gap between germline ends came to 9 bases. The CDR3 sequence: CASSLRQNYEQYF. The CDR3 DNA reads TGTGCCAGCAGTTTGAGACAGAACTACGAGCAGTACTTC.

V is TRBV21-1 and J is TRBJ2-7; the table's D call TRBD2 went unverified against the DNA. TRBV21-1 counts as a pseudogene. This CDR3 comprises 14 residues. CDR3 in DNA: TGTGCCAGCAGCCCCGGACTATTTTTCGGGGTGGAGTACTTC. Its protein is CASSPGLFFGVEYF.

The chain links TRBV27 to TRBJ1-2; D unresolved. This CDR3 is 15 amino acids long. The germline V gene encodes CDR1 MNHEY and CDR2 SMNVEV (reference sequence). V was shortened by 0 bases and J by 1 base, with 9 bases between the two germline ends. The CDR3 bases are TGTGCCAGCAGTTTATCGTGGCTAAATAACTATGGCTACACCTTC. Translating it yields CASSLSWLNNYGYTF.

The chain recombines TRBV6-4 with TRBJ2-1, with D perhaps matching TRBD1 (5 bases). Germline V gives CDR1 MRHNA, CDR2 SNTAGT. Trimming pared 5 bases from V and 1 base from J, leaving 18 bases between. The CDR3 is 17 amino acids. The DNA for the CDR3 is TGTGCCAGCAGTATGGGGCCGCGGCTAGGGTCCTACAATGAGCAGTTCTTC. It specifies CASSMGPRLGSYNEQFF.

The rearrangement uses TRBV10-3 and TRBJ2-7; a weak D match, TRBD2 (6 bases). The CDR3 has 14 residues. The germline CDR1 and CDR2 sequences are ENHRY and SYGVKD. Trimming pared 6 bases from V and 2 bases from J, leaving 14 bases between. The CDR3 is CAIRRDSFPYEQYF. The CDR3 coding sequence is TGTGCCATCAGGAGGGACTCTTTCCCCTACGAGCAGTACTTC.

V is TRBV21-1 and J is TRBJ2-7; TRBD1, the D gene given by the table, was not confirmed from the DNA. TRBV21-1 is reported as a pseudogene. This CDR3 is built from 15 residues. CDR3 nucleotides: TGTGCCAGCAGCAAAGGCATCAGGAAATCATACGAGCAGTACTTC. Encoded protein: CASSKGIRKSYEQYF.

The chain links TRBV11-3 to TRBJ2-2; D tentatively fits TRBD1 or TRBD2 (5 bases each). V was shortened by 5 bases and J by 7 bases, with 29 bases between the two germline ends. Germline V gives CDR1 SGHNT, CDR2 YENEEA. CDR3 length: 19 amino acids. In DNA form, the CDR3 reads TGTGCCAGCAGCCAGCGGACCCGGACAAGCCTTGGTGGTCACGGGGAGCTGTTTTTT. Its translation is CASSQRTRTSLGGHGELFF.

The V and J genes are TRBV28 and TRBJ2-7; 10 positions match TRBD2. J was trimmed by 3 bases and V by 2 bases; bases with no gene match: 4. CDR1 and CDR2 from the germline V gene are MDHEN and SYDVKM. The CDR3 runs to 15 residues. The CDR3 nucleotides are TGTGCCAGCAGTTTACCAGCTAGCGGGAGCTACGAGCAGTACTTC. Amino acid sequence: CASSLPASGSYEQYF.

This clone was recorded only once. This chain joins TRBV5-6 and TRBJ2-7, with D possibly matching TRBD1 (5 bases). The V end lost 7 bases, the J end lost 0 bases, and 11 bases lay between the germline ends. Germline V gene lookup returns CDR1 SGHDT and CDR2 YYEEEE. CDR3 size: 13 residues. The CDR3 is CASLLQGSYEQYF. The CDR3 DNA follows: TGTGCCAGCCTTCTCCAGGGCTCCTACGAGCAGTACTTC. The entire variable domain, with the rest obtained from reference TRBV5-6 and TRBJ2-7, is as follows: DAGVTQSPTHLIKTRGQQVTLRCSPKSGHDTVSWYQQALGQGPQFIFQYYEEEERQRGNFPDRFSGHQFPNYSSELNVNALLLGDSALYLCASLLQGSYEQYFGPGTRLTVT.

V is TRBV7-9 and J is TRBJ1-5; tentatively, D is TRBD1 (5 bases). From germline, CDR1 is SEHNR and CDR2 FQNEAQ (reference sequence). The ends were cut back, 1 base at V and 3 bases at J, with 13 bases in the middle. CDR3 length equals 16 residues. The CDR3 nucleotides read TGTGCCAGCAGCTTAGATGTATGGGACTACAATCAGCCCCAGCATTTT. It encodes CASSLDVWDYNQPQHF.

The chain combines TRBV19 with TRBJ2-3; TRBD1 might be the D (5 bases). The CDR3 spans 17 residues. In germline, CDR1 is LNHDA, CDR2 SQIVND (reference sequence). The germline V and J ends were trimmed by 3 bases and 0 bases, with 16 bases remaining between them. The CDR3 DNA reads TGTGCCAGTAGTATTTTTAATGGGGCCCCGAGCACAGATACGCAGTATTTT. Residues: CASSIFNGAPSTDTQYF. The entire variable domain, with the rest obtained from reference TRBV19 and TRBJ2-3, is as follows: DGGITQSPKYLFRKEGQNVTLSCEQNLNHDAMYWYRQDPGQGLRLIYYSQIVNDFQKGDIAEGYSVSREKKESFPLTVTSAQKNPTAFYLCASSIFNGAPSTDTQYFGPGTRLTVL.

J is TRBJ1-4 and V is TRBV4-1; 9 positions agree with TRBD1. This CDR3 region has 15 residues. CDR1 and CDR2 (germline): MGHRA, YSYEKL. V was clipped by 5 bases and J by 2 bases; unmatched bases: 3. CDR3 coding DNA: TGCGCCAGCAGCAAAGGGACAGGGACTAATGAAAAACTGTTTTTT. As protein: CASSKGTGTNEKLFF.

The CDR3 DNA sequence: TGTGCCACCAGCAGAGGGTTGCGGGAAGGTCAGCCCCAGCATTTT. Protein product: CATSRGLREGQPQHF. This chain uses TRBV15 with TRBJ1-5; D is uncertain. This CDR3 region has 15 residues. Germline loops: CDR1 LNHNV, CDR2 YYDKDF (reference sequence). V was clipped by 1 base and J by 6 bases, with 13 bases between them.

This chain uses TRBV7-2 with TRBJ2-1; 10 bases line up with TRBD2. The CDR3 length is 18 residues. Looked up from germline, CDR1 is SGHTA and CDR2 is FQGNSA. The V segment lost 1 base and the J segment 2 bases; nucleotides outside the gene matches: 8. CDR3 in amino acids: CASSLVGSSGRAYNEQFF. The CDR3 DNA follows: TGTGCCAGCAGCTTAGTGGGTTCGAGCGGGAGGGCCTACAATGAGCAGTTCTTC.

The chain uses TRBV5-1 and TRBJ2-5; 9 bases line up with TRBD1. The germline gives CDR1 SGHRS, CDR2 YFSETQ. The junction had 7 bases not matched to a gene; V was cut back by 2 bases and J by 5 bases. The CDR3 totals 15 residues. The CDR3 DNA reads TGCGCCAGCAGCTTTTTCGGACAGGGGATGGAGACCCAGTACTTC. It encodes CASSFFGQGMETQYF.

V gene TRBV3-1 (or the pseudogene TRBV3-2) combines with J gene TRBJ1-2; no clear D. The CDR3 sequence is 17 residues long. Per germline, CDR1 LGHDT and CDR2 YNNKEL (reference sequence). Trimming removed 1 base at V and 6 bases at J, with 21 bases between. The CDR3 loop reads CASSQAMGIRFHHGYTF. The CDR3 bases are TGTGCCAGCAGCCAAGCCATGGGCATCAGGTTCCACCATGGCTACACCTTC.

V is TRBV11-3 and J is TRBJ2-5; TRBD2 is a possible D gene (6 bases). The CDR3 consists of 14 residues. V was cut by 4 bases and J by 7 bases, with 16 bases left in between. Per germline, CDR1 SGHNT and CDR2 YENEEA. CDR3 region: CASSYSEGVGTQYF. The DNA of the CDR3 is TGTGCCAGCAGCTACTCGGAGGGTGTAGGGACCCAGTACTTC.